This entry lists 14 T cell receptor beta chains sequenced from one sample in a study of blood T cell repertoires in COVID-19. Libraries were prepared by immunoSEQ multiplex PCR; TCRdb keeps only in-frame clonotypes and omits some of them. The sample consists of approximately 260,000 clones, roughly nine tenths of them appearing once. The sequencing input was peripheral blood. Receptor source: a woman aged 40 to 50 who had recovered from COVID-19.

This sequence joins TRBV28 and TRBJ1-1, with 7 bases fitting TRBD1. Germline CDR1 and CDR2: MDHEN and SYDVKM. V gave up 7 bases and J gave up 7 bases; unmatched junction bases: 15. The CDR3 is made up of 15 amino acids. The CDR3 nucleotides are TGTGCCAGCAACTCCGGGACAGTCATAACAGGTGAAGCTTTCTTT. This codes for CASNSGTVITGEAFF.

This clone occurred once. The genes are TRBV9 and TRBJ2-2; D is perhaps TRBD2 (6 bases). Trimming took 2 bases from V and 6 from J, leaving 14 bases between them. The CDR3 totals 15 residues. The germline V gene encodes CDR1 SGDLS and CDR2 YYNGEE. Written as DNA, the CDR3 is TGTGCCAGCAGCGTCGGGACTCGACCCTCCGGGGAGCTGTTTTTT. This sequence encodes CASSVGTRPSGELFF.

The chain recombines TRBV2 with TRBJ1-1; D gene uncertain. Germline V CDR1 and CDR2: SNHLY, FYNNEI. The CDR3 contains 13 residues. The ends were cut back, 6 bases at V and 4 bases at J, with 12 bases in the middle. The CDR3 here is CASSRVTGTEAFF. CDR3 coding DNA: TGTGCCAGCAGCCGGGTAACCGGCACTGAAGCTTTCTTT.

This chain uses TRBV13 with TRBJ1-2, with 7 positions matching TRBD1. In germline, CDR1 is PRHDT, CDR2 FYEKMQ (reference sequence). V dropped 5 bases and J dropped 4; count of bases not matched to a gene: 10. The CDR3 contains 15 residues. Here the CDR3 DNA reads TGTGCCAGCAGCCCCCCGGGCAGGGGGGCCTATGGCTACACCTTC. Protein sequence: CASSPPGRGAYGYTF.

The gene calls are TRBV27 and TRBJ2-3, with TRBD1 matching over 7 bases. This CDR3 comprises 14 residues. Trimming took 7 bases from V and 6 from J; bases not matched to a gene: 10. Looked up from germline, CDR1 is MNHEY and CDR2 is SMNVEV (reference sequence). CDR3 nucleotides: TGTGCCAGCACCCAAGGGGGCGCATCGGATACGCAGTATTTT. This encodes CASTQGGASDTQYF.

This chain links TRBV6-5 with TRBJ1-2, with 8 positions matching TRBD1. Losses at the gene ends were 0 bases for V and 6 bases for J; bases not matched to a gene: 6. The CDR3 has 15 residues. The germline gives CDR1 MNHEY, CDR2 SVGAGI. Here the CDR3 reads CASSYSDRVRDGYTF. In DNA, the CDR3 is TGTGCCAGCAGTTACTCGGACAGGGTTCGGGATGGCTACACCTTC.

The sample holds one count of this clone. The chain combines TRBV29-1 with TRBJ2-1; TRBD1 matches 7 bases. The CDR3 loop spans 15 amino acids. Germline lookup yields CDR1 SQVTM and CDR2 ANQGSEA. After removal of 2 bases from V and 3 bases from J, the junction contained 7 bases not matched to a gene. CDR3 nucleotides: TGCAGCGTTGAACTTCCGGGACAGATCTACAATGAGCAGTTCTTC. Translation gives CSVELPGQIYNEQFF.

The gene calls are TRBV7-2 and TRBJ2-3, with no clear D. CDR1 is SGHTA and CDR2 is FQGNSA in the germline V gene. V gave up 4 bases and J gave up 5 bases, with 10 bases separating them. This CDR3 contains 13 residues. CDR3 DNA sequence: TGTGCCAGCAGCTCCAGGCCTGGAGATACGCAGTATTTT. Its translation is CASSSRPGDTQYF. The entire variable domain, with the rest obtained from reference TRBV7-2 and TRBJ2-3, is as follows: GAGVSQSPSNKVTEKGKDVELRCDPISGHTALYWYRQSLGQGLEFLIYFQGNSAPDKSGLPSDRFSAERTGGSVSTLTIQRTQQEDSAVYLCASSSRPGDTQYFGPGTRLTVL.

The gene calls are TRBV2 and TRBJ2-2; TRBD1 matches at 7 bases. The CDR3 has 16 residues. The ends lost 6 bases at V and 5 bases at J; junction bases unmatched: 12. The germline V gene has CDR1 SNHLY and CDR2 FYNNEI. The CDR3 loop is CASRTGAGGRTGELFF. The CDR3 nucleotides are TGTGCCAGCAGGACTGGGGCAGGGGGTAGGACCGGGGAGCTGTTTTTT.

This sequence joins TRBV10-1 and TRBJ1-2; D not certain. Trimming took off 0 bases at V and 1 base at J, with 3 bases between the two ends. Germline CDR1 WNHNN, CDR2 SYGVQD (reference sequence). The length of the CDR3 is 13 residues. The CDR3 bases are TGCGCCAGCAGTGAGTCGCGTAACTATGGCTACACCTTC. Protein: CASSESRNYGYTF.

CDR3 sequence (DNA): TGTGCCAGCAGCCCCTCTTCAGGCCTTAGCAATCAGCCCCAGCATTTT. Translating it yields CASSPSSGLSNQPQHF. The chain combines TRBV7-2 with TRBJ1-5, with D unclear. V was shortened by 5 bases and J by 0 bases, with 14 bases between the two germline ends. Germline V gene lookup returns CDR1 SGHTA and CDR2 FQGNSA. This CDR3 is built from 16 residues.

The chain uses TRBV19 and TRBJ1-5; no clear D. CDR1 and CDR2 from the germline V gene are LNHDA and SQIVND (reference sequence). The V gene lost 4 bases and the J gene lost 2 bases, with 15 bases spanning the gap. The CDR3 spans 16 residues. As DNA, the CDR3 is TGTGCCAGTAGTACCTACCCCTCAATGGGCAATCAGCCCCAGCATTTT. Translating it yields CASSTYPSMGNQPQHF.

The chain is built from TRBV18 and TRBJ1-5; D gene uncertain. Germline CDR1 and CDR2: KGHSH and LQKENI. The V end was cut by 3 bases, the J end by 2 bases, with 8 bases between. The CDR3 runs to 14 residues. CDR3 sequence reads: CASSPLQGNQPQHF. The DNA of the CDR3 is TGTGCCAGCTCACCCTTGCAGGGCAATCAGCCCCAGCATTTT.

This clone was recorded once. J is TRBJ2-5 and V is TRBV19; 13 nucleotides line up with TRBD2. This CDR3 is built from 14 residues. The V gene's germline CDR1 is LNHDA and CDR2 SQIVND (reference sequence). J was trimmed by 4 bases and V by 6 bases; bases with no gene match: 2. The CDR3 DNA sequence: TGTGCCAGTAGGACTAGCGGGGGGCCAGAGACCCAGTACTTC. As protein: CASRTSGGPETQYF. The full variable domain, with the rest looked up from reference TRBV19 and TRBJ2-5, is DGGITQSPKYLFRKEGQNVTLSCEQNLNHDAMYWYRQDPGQGLRLIYYSQIVNDFQKGDIAEGYSVSREKKESFPLTVTSAQKNPTAFYLCASRTSGGPETQYFGPGTRLLVL.